Detailed here is one TCR beta chain. Only in-frame clones appear in the TCRdb table, and some are missing; sequencing was by immunoSEQ multiplex PCR. Found here are some 120,000 clones, approximately 90% of them singletons; the top ten hold 3% to 4%. Germline CDR1 and CDR2: SGDLS and YYNGEE. The CDR3 sequence is 14 residues long. J was trimmed by 4 bases and V by 2 bases; bases with no gene match: 4. The sample originates from a study of PD-L1 blockade in urothelial cancer. Overall study: Intravenous atezolizumab, 1,200 mg every 3 weeks, was begun by patients in the mid-2010s. Prior exposure to chemotherapy in patients amounted to 0 to 3 regimens received. Treatment start was followed by blood analysis at 3 weeks (second dose) and again at 6 weeks.

Time point reported: peripheral blood 6 weeks after treatment start. Locally advanced or metastatic urothelial carcinoma affected all patients. The material was PBMCs, obtained around atezolizumab (anti-PD-L1) treatment. This TCR was recovered from a man aged 55 to 70 with urothelial cancer. The V and J genes are TRBV9 and TRBJ1-1, with 8 positions matching TRBD1. DNA for the CDR3: TGTGCCAGCAGCGTGGAGACAGGGGCCACTGAAGCTTTCTTT. Protein product: CASSVETGATEAFF.